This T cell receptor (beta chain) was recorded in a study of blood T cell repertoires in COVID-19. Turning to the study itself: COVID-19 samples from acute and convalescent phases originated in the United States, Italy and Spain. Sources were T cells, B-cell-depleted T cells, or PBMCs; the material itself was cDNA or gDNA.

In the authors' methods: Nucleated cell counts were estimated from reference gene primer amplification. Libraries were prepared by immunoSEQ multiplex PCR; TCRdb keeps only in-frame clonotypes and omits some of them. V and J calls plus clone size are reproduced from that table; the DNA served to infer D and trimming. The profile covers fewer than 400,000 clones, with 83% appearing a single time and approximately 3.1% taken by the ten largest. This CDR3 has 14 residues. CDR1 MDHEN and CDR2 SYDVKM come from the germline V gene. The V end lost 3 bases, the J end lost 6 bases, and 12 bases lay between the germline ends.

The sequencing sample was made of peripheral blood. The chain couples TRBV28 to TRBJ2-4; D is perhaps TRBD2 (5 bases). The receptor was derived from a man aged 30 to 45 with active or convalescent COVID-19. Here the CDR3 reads CASSFNFAGNIQYF. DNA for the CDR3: TGTGCCAGCAGTTTCAATTTCGCGGGAAACATTCAGTACTTC.